This TCR beta chain was captured by sequencing in a study of T cell responses to AZD1222 COVID-19 vaccine. Study results and caveats: Rises in breadth and depth of Spike-specific TCRs came after two AZD1222 doses. Across spike, vaccine-associated CD4 TCRs were found, dominant at 160-218 and 743-854.

Trimming shortened V by 1 base and J by 4 bases, and 14 bases separated the two germline ends. Germline lookup yields CDR1 MGHRA and CDR2 YSYEKL. The CDR3 contains 15 residues. Worth noting for this clone: As yet, its antigen is unknown.

Researchers grouped second doses given at about 4 or about 12 weeks into one pool. Data came from immunoSEQ multiplex PCR; TCRdb stores just in-frame clones and leaves some out. The profile shows approximately 110,000 clones, 87% of them singletons. The rearrangement uses TRBV4-1 and TRBJ2-7; either TRBD1 or TRBD2 may fit D (7 bases each). The sequencing here drew on peripheral blood, taken 28 days after the second AZD1222 dose. The TCR comes from an adult who received the AZD1222 COVID-19 vaccine. Here the CDR3 DNA reads TGCGCCAGCAGCCAAGCGCCAGGGGGAGGGTACGAGCAGTACTTC. This gives the protein CASSQAPGGGYEQYF.